This T cell receptor beta chain was retrieved from a study of control samples from healthy donors and cancer patients. TCRdb keeps only in-frame clones here, not all; method: immunoSEQ multiplex PCR. In the table there are about 150,000 clones, 93% of which are singletons. CDR1 and CDR2 (germline): SNHLY, FYNNEI. Trimming removed 6 bases from V and 5 bases from J, with 16 bases in between. The CDR3 is 14 amino acids. Sequencing was done on a sample of blood. The sequence was collected from a man aged 45-65 years in good health. The chain combines TRBV2 with TRBJ1-1; tentative D call: TRBD1 (6 bases). CDR3 DNA: TGTGCCAGCAGCGAACACAGGGTAGGAACTGAAGCTTTCTTT. Amino acids: CASSEHRVGTEAFF. Drawing the rest from reference TRBV2 and TRBJ1-1, the complete variable domain is EPEVTQTPSHQVTQMGQEVILRCVPISNHLYFYWYRQILGQKVEFLVSFYNNEISEKSEIFDDQFSVERPDGSNFTLKIRSTKLEDSAMYFCASSEHRVGTEAFFGQGTRLTVV.